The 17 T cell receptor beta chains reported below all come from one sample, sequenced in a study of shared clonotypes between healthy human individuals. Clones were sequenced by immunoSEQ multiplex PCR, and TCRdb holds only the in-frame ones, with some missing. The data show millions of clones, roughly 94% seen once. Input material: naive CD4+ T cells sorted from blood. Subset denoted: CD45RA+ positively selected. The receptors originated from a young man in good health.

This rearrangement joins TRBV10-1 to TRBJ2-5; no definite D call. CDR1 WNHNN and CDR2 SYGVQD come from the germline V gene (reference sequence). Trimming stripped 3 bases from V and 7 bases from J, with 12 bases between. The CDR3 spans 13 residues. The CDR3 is CASSEFALGTQYF. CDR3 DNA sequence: TGCGCCAGCAGTGAATTTGCTTTGGGGACCCAGTACTTC.

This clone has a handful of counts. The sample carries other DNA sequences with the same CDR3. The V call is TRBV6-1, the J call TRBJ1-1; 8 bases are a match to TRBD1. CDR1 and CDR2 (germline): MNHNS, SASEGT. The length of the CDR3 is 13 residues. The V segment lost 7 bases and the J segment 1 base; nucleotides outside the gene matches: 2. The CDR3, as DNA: TGTGCCAGCATTGGACAGGGGAACACTGAAGCTTTCTTT. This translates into CASIGQGNTEAFF.

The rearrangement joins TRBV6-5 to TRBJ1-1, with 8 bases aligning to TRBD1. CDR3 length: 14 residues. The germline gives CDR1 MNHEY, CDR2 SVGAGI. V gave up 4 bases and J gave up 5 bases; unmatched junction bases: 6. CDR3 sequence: CASSWRQGMTEAFF. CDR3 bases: TGTGCCAGCAGTTGGAGACAGGGGATGACTGAAGCTTTCTTT.

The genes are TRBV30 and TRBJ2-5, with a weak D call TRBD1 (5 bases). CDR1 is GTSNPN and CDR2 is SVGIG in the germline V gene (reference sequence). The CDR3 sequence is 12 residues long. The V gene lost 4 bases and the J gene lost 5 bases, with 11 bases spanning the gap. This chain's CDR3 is CAWTGMWETQYF. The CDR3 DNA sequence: TGTGCCTGGACAGGGATGTGGGAGACCCAGTACTTC.

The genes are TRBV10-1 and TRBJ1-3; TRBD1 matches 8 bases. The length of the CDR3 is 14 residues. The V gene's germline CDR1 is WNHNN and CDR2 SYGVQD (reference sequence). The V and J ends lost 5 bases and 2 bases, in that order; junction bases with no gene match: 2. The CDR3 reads CASSLDRAGNTIYF. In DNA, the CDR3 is TGCGCCAGCAGTTTGGACAGGGCTGGAAACACCATATATTTT.

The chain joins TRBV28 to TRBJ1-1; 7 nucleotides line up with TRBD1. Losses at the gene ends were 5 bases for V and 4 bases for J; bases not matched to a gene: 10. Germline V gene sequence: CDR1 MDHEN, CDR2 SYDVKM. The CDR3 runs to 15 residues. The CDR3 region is CASSPFGRGFTEAFF. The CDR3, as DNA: TGTGCCAGCAGTCCCTTTGGCAGGGGGTTCACTGAAGCTTTCTTT.

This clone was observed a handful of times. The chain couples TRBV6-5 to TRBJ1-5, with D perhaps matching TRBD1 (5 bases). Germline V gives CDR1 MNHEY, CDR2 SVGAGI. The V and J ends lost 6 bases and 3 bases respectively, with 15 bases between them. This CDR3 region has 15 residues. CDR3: CASSLLTGANQPQHF. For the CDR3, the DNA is TGTGCCAGCAGCCTTTTGACCGGGGCCAATCAGCCCCAGCATTTT.

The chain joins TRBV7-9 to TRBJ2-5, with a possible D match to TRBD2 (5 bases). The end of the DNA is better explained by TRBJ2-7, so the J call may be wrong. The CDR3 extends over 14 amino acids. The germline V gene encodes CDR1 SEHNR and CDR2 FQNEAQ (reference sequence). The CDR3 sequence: CASSTGKSSYEQYF. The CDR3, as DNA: TGTGCCAGCAGCACGGGGAAGTCCTCGTACGAGCAGTACTTC.

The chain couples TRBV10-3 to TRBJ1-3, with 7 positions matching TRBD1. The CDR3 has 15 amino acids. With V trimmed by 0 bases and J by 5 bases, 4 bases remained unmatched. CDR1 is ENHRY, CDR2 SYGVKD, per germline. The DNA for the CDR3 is TGTGCCATCAGTGAGTCTGACAGGGCGAGAAACACCATATATTTT. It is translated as CAISESDRARNTIYF.

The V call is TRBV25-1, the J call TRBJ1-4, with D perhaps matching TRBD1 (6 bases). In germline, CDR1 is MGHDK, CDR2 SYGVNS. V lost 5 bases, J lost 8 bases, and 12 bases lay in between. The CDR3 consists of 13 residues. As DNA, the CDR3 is TGTGCCAGCAGTCCCAGGGGAGGCGAAAAACTGTTTTTT. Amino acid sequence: CASSPRGGEKLFF.

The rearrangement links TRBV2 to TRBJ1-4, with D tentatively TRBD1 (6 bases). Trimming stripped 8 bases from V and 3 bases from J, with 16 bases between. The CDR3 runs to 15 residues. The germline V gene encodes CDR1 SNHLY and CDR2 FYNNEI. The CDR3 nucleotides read TGTGCCAGCGCTTTGATGGGGGCACCTAATGAAAAACTGTTTTTT. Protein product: CASALMGAPNEKLFF.

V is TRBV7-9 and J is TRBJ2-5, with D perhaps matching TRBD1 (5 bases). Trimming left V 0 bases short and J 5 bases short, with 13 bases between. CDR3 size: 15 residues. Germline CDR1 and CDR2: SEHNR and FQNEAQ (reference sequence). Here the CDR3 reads CASSLAGQGMETQYF. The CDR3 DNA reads TGTGCCAGCAGCTTAGCGGGTCAGGGTATGGAGACCCAGTACTTC. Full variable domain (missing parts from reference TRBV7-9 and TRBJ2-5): DTGVSQNPRHKITKRGQNVTFRCDPISEHNRLYWYRQTLGQGPEFLTYFQNEAQLEKSRLLSDRFSAERPKGSFSTLEIQRTEQGDSAMYLCASSLAGQGMETQYFGPGTRLLVL.

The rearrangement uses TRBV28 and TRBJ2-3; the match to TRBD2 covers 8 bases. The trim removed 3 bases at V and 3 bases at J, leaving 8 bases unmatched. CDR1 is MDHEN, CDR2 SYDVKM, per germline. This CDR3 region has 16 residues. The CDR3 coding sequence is TGTGCCAGCAGTTTTAGCCGGGGGGGCCGGACAGATACGCAGTATTTT. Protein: CASSFSRGGRTDTQYF. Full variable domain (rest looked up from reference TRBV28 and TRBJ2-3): DVKVTQSSRYLVKRTGEKVFLECVQDMDHENMFWYRQDPGLGLRLIYFSYDVKMKEKGDIPEGYSVSREKKERFSLILESASTNQTSMYLCASSFSRGGRTDTQYFGPGTRLTVL.

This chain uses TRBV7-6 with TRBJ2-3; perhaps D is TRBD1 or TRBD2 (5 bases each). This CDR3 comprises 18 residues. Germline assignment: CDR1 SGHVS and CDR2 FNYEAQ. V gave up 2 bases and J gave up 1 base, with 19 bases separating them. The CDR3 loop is CASSLSIRTGRGTDTQYF. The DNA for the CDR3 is TGTGCCAGCAGCTTATCCATCAGGACGGGGCGGGGCACAGATACGCAGTATTTT.

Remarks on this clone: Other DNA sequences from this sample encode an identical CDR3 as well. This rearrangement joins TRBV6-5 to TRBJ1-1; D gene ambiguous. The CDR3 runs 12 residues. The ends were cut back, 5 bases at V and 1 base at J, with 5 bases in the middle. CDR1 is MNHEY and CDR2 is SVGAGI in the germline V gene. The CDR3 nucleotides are TGTGCCAGCAGTCGACCGAACACTGAAGCTTTCTTT. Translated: CASSRPNTEAFF.

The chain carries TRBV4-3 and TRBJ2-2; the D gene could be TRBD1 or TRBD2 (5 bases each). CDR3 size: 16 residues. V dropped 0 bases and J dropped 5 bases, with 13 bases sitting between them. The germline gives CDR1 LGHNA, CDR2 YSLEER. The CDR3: CASSQEGPTGTGELFF. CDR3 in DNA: TGCGCCAGCAGCCAAGAGGGACCAACCGGGACCGGGGAGCTGTTTTTT.

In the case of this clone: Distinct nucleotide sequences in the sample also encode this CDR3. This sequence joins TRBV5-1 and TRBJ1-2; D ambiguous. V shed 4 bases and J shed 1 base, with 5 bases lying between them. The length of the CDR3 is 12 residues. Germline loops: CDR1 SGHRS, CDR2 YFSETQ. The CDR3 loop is CASSVDNYGYTF. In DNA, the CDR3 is TGCGCCAGCAGCGTCGATAACTATGGCTACACCTTC.